This TCR beta chain is from a study of cytomegalovirus exposure and HLA in healthy donors (dated by TCRdb to about 2017). For the study in its entirety: According to a later analysis, one platform produced both the 110 or so validation repertoires and the 666 repertoires of the first cohort. To predict cytomegalovirus infection status, the study combined high-throughput TCR immunosequencing, statistical association of individual TCRs with disease status, and machine learning. In addition to the first cohort of around 670 subjects, a separate validation cohort of around 110 different subjects was used. The study was designed to test whether signatures of past pathogen exposure could be identified by cataloging public T cell receptors. Overall study outcomes, separate from this receptor: While some public TCRs were present in many individuals, most TCR sequences turned up only very rarely across donors. A total of around 150 TCR beta chains were listed by the study as associated with cytomegalovirus. The authors suggested that the approach could potentially be generalized to other disease states and immunological phenotypes. The classifier was reported to diagnose cytomegalovirus status with high specificity and sensitivity in both the original cohort and the validation cohort. Subsequent analysis determined that TCRs grouped into clusters in the first cohort also showed a tendency toward co-occurrence across the 120 validation repertoires, and 94% of cluster scores exceeded 0. All 120 or so repertoires were used to score co-occurrence in the validation cohort in a later analysis, because that analysis had no HLA typing for the cohort. A few of the identified cytomegalovirus-associated TCR beta chains were confirmed in vitro to be specific for cytomegalovirus antigens.

Separate from the roughly 700-subject first cohort, the validation cohort of around 130 subjects was the group to which the donors belonged. V has 3 bases trimmed and J has 6 bases trimmed; junction bases matching no gene number 7. Via the germline V gene, CDR1 is MDHEN and CDR2 SYDVKM. The CDR3 numbers 15 residues from cysteine through phenylalanine. Kept here is only the CDR3 DNA, which spans 45 bases and is read in frame from base 1. Libraries came from the immunoSEQ multiplex PCR assay. Turning to the authors' computational methods: To diagnose cytomegalovirus status from the catalog of TCR beta chain sequences, a statistical classification framework was built. In its TCRdb copy, this immuneACCESS table keeps in-frame sequences only and misses some clones. Where compared with another copy, unresolved V genes explain less than half of these, and the others have no known cause. V, J and clone size derive from that table, while D and trimming were established from the DNA sequence. For this sample there are 150,000 or so clones; 90% appear just once. Clones ranked in the top ten supply about 6.4% of the sample.

To note about this clone: What this receptor recognizes is not known. Per-base qualities were not stored, and no clone one base away is much larger.

The chain uses TRBV28 and TRBJ1-5, and TRBD1 matches 8 of the central bases. Sequences were obtained from PBMCs. The clonotype was recovered from a woman in her 30s in good health and CMV-seropositive. The sequence in DNA is TGTGCCAGCAGTTTGGACAGGGTAGTGGTTCAGCCCCAGCATTTT. Translated, this gives CASSLDRVVVQPQHF.